A selection of T cell receptor beta chains follows, all from one sample in a study of blood T cell repertoires in COVID-19. TCRdb keeps only in-frame clones here, not all; method: immunoSEQ multiplex PCR. The sample has 150,000 or so clones, roughly 81% seen once. Specimen: peripheral blood. The receptors here all came from a woman between 50 and 59 years old with active or convalescent COVID-19. Both conserved end residues are part of each CDR3. Some rows have no size entry. The others give once, few or many, or a class for an expanded clone.

J gene: TRBJ1-2; clone size: few; V gene: TRBV18; CDR3 protein: CASSPLGGRNYGYTF
J gene: TRBJ1-2; clone size: few; V gene: TRBV28; CDR3 protein: CASRGKDRGLGYTF
J gene: TRBJ1-1; clone size: -; V gene: TRBV18; CDR3 protein: CASSQEQGLDTEAFF
J gene: TRBJ1-1; clone size: -; V gene: TRBV5-1; CDR3 protein: CASSLARGNTEAFF
J gene: TRBJ1-1; clone size: -; V gene: TRBV5-6; CDR3 protein: CASSVGGYTEAFF
J gene: TRBJ2-7; clone size: -; V gene: TRBV5-4; CDR3 protein: CASSPGLGSYEQYF
J gene: TRBJ2-3; clone size: few; V gene: TRBV7-2; CDR3 protein: CASSLARGTDTQYF
J gene: TRBJ2-7; clone size: -; V gene: TRBV28; CDR3 protein: CASTPTGEFYEQYF
J gene: TRBJ2-5; clone size: -; V gene: TRBV29-1; CDR3 protein: CSVDSTGGAETQYF
J gene: TRBJ1-5; clone size: -; V gene: TRBV18; CDR3 protein: CASSTGTQGNQPQHF
J gene: TRBJ1-4; clone size: -; V gene: TRBV7-9; CDR3 protein: CASSSETKGGEKLFF
J gene: TRBJ1-2; clone size: -; V gene: TRBV2; CDR3 protein: CASSLADYGYTF
J gene: TRBJ1-6; clone size: -; V gene: TRBV5-6; CDR3 protein: CASSLGQGWGWDNSPLHF
J gene: TRBJ2-5; clone size: -; V gene: TRBV7-2; CDR3 protein: CASSFNGGPLQETQYF
J gene: TRBJ1-1; clone size: -; V gene: TRBV30; CDR3 protein: CACHPGGNTEAFF
J gene: TRBJ2-1; clone size: few; V gene: TRBV4-3; CDR3 protein: CASSQLSGSYVEQFF
J gene: TRBJ2-1; clone size: -; V gene: TRBV5-1; CDR3 protein: CASSLDLAGGANEQFF
J gene: TRBJ1-5; clone size: -; V gene: TRBV28; CDR3 protein: CASRDRDGRSQPQHF
J gene: TRBJ2-7; clone size: -; V gene: TRBV28; CDR3 protein: CASSSGLARSYEQYF
J gene: TRBJ1-1; clone size: few; V gene: TRBV4-3; CDR3 protein: CASSQDIVGLGGRKVEAFF
J gene: TRBJ1-2; clone size: -; V gene: TRBV7-2; CDR3 protein: CASRPTGGRGYTF
J gene: TRBJ1-4; clone size: -; V gene: TRBV19; CDR3 protein: CASSLSGTGGEKLFF
J gene: TRBJ2-7; clone size: -; V gene: TRBV28; CDR3 protein: CASSLGGPGVYEQYF
J gene: TRBJ1-2; clone size: -; V gene: TRBV5-4; CDR3 protein: CASRGDRENGYTF
J gene: TRBJ1-3; clone size: -; V gene: TRBV12-3/TRBV12-4; CDR3 protein: CASNIVQNTIYF
J gene: TRBJ2-5; clone size: -; V gene: TRBV19; CDR3 protein: CASSIEGAPRQETQYF
J gene: TRBJ2-2; clone size: -; V gene: TRBV3-1/TRBV3-2; CDR3 protein: CASSLAGGSGELFF
J gene: TRBJ2-7; clone size: -; V gene: TRBV7-2; CDR3 protein: CASSGRHLYEQYF
J gene: TRBJ2-5; clone size: once; V gene: TRBV18; CDR3 protein: CASSPQGAETQYF
J gene: TRBJ2-5; clone size: -; V gene: TRBV5-1; CDR3 protein: CASSTITGGGMETQYF
J gene: TRBJ2-1; clone size: -; V gene: TRBV9; CDR3 protein: CASSVGQGGGQFF
J gene: TRBJ1-3; clone size: few; V gene: TRBV7-3; CDR3 protein: CASSLRGGGNTIYF
J gene: TRBJ1-2; clone size: -; V gene: TRBV7-9; CDR3 protein: CASSLFRGRGEGYTF
J gene: TRBJ2-5; clone size: -; V gene: TRBV6-5; CDR3 protein: CASSYLGQGKQETQYF
J gene: TRBJ2-3; clone size: -; V gene: TRBV28; CDR3 protein: CASRPTSGTDTQYF
J gene: TRBJ2-1; clone size: -; V gene: TRBV7-2; CDR3 protein: CASSLNNLAGGPDEQFF
J gene: TRBJ1-4; clone size: -; V gene: TRBV2; CDR3 protein: CASSDGRLINEKLFF
J gene: TRBJ2-1; clone size: -; V gene: TRBV15; CDR3 protein: CATKSGQDYNEQFF
J gene: TRBJ1-2; clone size: -; V gene: TRBV3-1/TRBV3-2; CDR3 protein: CASSQGGGEANYGYTF
J gene: TRBJ2-1; clone size: -; V gene: TRBV19; CDR3 protein: CASSIADSGNNEQFF
J gene: TRBJ2-3; clone size: -; V gene: TRBV7-2; CDR3 protein: CASSSRGGAGTDTQYF
J gene: TRBJ2-7; clone size: -; V gene: TRBV7-2; CDR3 protein: CASSLGELYEQYF
J gene: TRBJ2-1; clone size: -; V gene: TRBV6-5; CDR3 protein: CASTTDSNSYNEQFF